The clone carrying this T cell receptor beta chain was seen only a few times. The antigen is undetermined. This entry is derived from a study of blood T cells in healthy people across ages. The wider study: The capture of about one barcoded beta molecule per two T cells was achieved by template switching.

Next came a second PCR, run for about 6 to 11 cycles, which used a sample-barcoded 5' primer along with a J-beta primer mix. TCRdb recomputed calls from the 5' RACE reads with MiXCR, one row per CDR3 protein. The sample contains 1.5 million to 1.9 million distinct CDR3 sequences, approximately 39% of which appear only once. The germline V and J ends were trimmed by 6 bases and 0 bases, with 14 bases remaining between them. Germline V gene sequence: CDR1 LGHDT, CDR2 YNNKEL (reference sequence). The CDR3 sequence is 16 residues long. Isolation per sample recovered at least 7 million PBMCs. Each sample yielded at least 6 micrograms of PBMC total RNA. Study results and caveats: Since the PBMCs were unsorted, naive and antigen-experienced cells could not be conclusively compared.

The sample consisted of blood. The TCR comes from a woman younger than 35 in good health. V and J are TRBV3-1 and TRBJ2-2, with D tentatively TRBD2 (5 bases). For the CDR3, the DNA is TGTGCCAGCAGGATTAGCGCGACCTCGAACACCGGGGAGCTGTTTTTT. This codes for CASRISATSNTGELFF.